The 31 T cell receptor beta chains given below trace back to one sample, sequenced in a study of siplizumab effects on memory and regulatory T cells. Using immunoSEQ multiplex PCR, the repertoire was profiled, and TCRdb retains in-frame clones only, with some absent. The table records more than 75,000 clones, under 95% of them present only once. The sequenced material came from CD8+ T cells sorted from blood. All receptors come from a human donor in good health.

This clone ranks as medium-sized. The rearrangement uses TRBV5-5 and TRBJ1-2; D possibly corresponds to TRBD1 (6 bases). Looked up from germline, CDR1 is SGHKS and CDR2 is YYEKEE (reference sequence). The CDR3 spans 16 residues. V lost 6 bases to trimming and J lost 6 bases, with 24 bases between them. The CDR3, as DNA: TGTGCCAGCATCAGGGACTCAGGGGATGTCCACCATGGCTACACCTTC. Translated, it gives CASIRDSGDVHHGYTF.

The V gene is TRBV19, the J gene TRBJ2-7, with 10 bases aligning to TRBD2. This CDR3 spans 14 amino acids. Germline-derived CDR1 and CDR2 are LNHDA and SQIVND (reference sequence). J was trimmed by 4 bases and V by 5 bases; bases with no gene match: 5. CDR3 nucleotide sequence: TGTGCCAGTAGTTCCGCGACTAGCGGGTACGAGCAGTACTTC. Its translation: CASSSATSGYEQYF.

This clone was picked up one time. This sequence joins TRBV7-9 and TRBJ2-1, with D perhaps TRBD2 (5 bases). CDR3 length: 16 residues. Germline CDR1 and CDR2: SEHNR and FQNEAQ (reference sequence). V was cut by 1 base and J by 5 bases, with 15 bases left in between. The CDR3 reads CASSLDGRTYHNEQFF. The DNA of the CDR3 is TGTGCCAGCAGCTTAGATGGGCGGACTTACCACAATGAGCAGTTCTTC.

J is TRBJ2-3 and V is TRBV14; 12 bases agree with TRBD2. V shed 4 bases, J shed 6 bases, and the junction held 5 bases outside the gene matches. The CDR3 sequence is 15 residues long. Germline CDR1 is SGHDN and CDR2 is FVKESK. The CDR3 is CASSPLAGGADTQYF. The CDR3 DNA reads TGTGCCAGCAGCCCGCTAGCGGGGGGGGCCGATACGCAGTATTTT.

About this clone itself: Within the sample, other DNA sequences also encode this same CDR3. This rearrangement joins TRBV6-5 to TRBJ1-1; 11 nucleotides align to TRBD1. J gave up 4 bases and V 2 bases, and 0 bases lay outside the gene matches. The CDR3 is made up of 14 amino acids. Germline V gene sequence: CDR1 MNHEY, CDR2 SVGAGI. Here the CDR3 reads CASSYGTGGTEAFF. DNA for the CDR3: TGTGCCAGCAGTTACGGGACAGGGGGCACTGAAGCTTTCTTT.

The DNA for the CDR3 is TGTGCCAGCAGTGGTGGACAGGGTGATCCCAGGGGCTATGGCTACACCTTC. It specifies CASSGGQGDPRGYGYTF. The chain carries TRBV2 and TRBJ1-2; TRBD1 agrees at 8 bases. J lost 4 bases, V lost 4 bases, and 14 bases had no gene match. Germline V gene data show CDR1 as SNHLY and CDR2 as FYNNEI. This CDR3 comprises 17 residues.

The CDR3 coding sequence is TGTGCCAGCAGCCAGACTAGCGACCAAGAGACCCAGTACTTC. Translation: CASSQTSDQETQYF. The rearrangement links TRBV7-9 to TRBJ2-5; 8 bases fit TRBD2. J gave up 0 bases and V 5 bases, and 2 bases lay outside the gene matches. CDR1 SEHNR and CDR2 FQNEAQ come from the germline V gene (reference sequence). CDR3 length: 14 amino acids.

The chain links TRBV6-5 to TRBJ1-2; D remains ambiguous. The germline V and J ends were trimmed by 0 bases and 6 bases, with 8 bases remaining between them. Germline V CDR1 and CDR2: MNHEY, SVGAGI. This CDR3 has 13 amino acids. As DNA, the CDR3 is TGTGCCAGCAGTTACTCAGAGGGAGATGGCTACACCTTC. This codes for CASSYSEGDGYTF.

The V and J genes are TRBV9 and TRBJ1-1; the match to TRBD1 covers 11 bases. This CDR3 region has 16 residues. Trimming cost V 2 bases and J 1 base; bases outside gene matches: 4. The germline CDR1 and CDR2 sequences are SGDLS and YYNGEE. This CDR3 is CASSVGQGAGNTEAFF. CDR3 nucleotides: TGTGCCAGCAGCGTCGGACAGGGGGCCGGGAACACTGAAGCTTTCTTT.

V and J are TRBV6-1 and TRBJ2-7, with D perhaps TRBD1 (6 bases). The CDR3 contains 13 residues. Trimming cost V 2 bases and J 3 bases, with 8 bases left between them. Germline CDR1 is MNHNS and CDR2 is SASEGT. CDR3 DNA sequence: TGTGCCAGCAGTGAAAAGACAGGCTACGAGCAGTACTTC. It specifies CASSEKTGYEQYF.

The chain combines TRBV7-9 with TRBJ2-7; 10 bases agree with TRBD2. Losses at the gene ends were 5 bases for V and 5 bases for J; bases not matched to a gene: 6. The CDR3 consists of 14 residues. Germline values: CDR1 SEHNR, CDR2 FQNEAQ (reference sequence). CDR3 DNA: TGTGCCAGCAGCCACTACCTAGCGGGAGACGAGCAGTACTTC. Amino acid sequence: CASSHYLAGDEQYF.

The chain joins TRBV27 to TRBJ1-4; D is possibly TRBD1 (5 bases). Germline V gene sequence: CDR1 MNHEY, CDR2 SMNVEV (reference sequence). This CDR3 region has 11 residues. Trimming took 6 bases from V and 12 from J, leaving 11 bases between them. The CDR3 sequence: CASRKGRQLFF. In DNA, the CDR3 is TGTGCCAGCAGGAAGGGACGGCAACTGTTTTTT. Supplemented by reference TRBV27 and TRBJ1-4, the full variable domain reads EAQVTQNPRYLITVTGKKLTVTCSQNMNHEYMSWYRQDPGLGLRQIYYSMNVEVTDKGDVPEGYKVSRKEKRNFPLILESPSPNQTSLYFCASRKGRQLFFGSGTQLSVL.

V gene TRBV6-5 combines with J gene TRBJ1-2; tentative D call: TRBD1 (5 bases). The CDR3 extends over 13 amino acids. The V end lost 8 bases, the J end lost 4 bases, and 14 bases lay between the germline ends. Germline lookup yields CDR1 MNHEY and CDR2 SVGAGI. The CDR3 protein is CASRGDLFYGYTF. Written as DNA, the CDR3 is TGTGCCAGCCGTGGGGACCTTTTCTATGGCTACACCTTC.

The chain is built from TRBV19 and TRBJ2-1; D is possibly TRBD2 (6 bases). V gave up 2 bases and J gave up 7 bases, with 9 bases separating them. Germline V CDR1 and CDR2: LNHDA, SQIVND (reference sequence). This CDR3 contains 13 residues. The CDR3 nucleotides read TGTGCCAGTAGTATAATGGAGGGGAATGAGCAGTTCTTC. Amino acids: CASSIMEGNEQFF.

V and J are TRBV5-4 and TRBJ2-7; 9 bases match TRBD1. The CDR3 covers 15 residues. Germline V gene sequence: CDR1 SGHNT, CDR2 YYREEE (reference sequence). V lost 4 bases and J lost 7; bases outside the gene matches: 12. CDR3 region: CASSLMGTGIWEQYF. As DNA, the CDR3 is TGTGCCAGCAGCCTGATGGGGACAGGGATTTGGGAGCAGTACTTC.

For the CDR3, the DNA is TGTGCCAGCAGCCCAGGGACAGGCCTACTCAATGAGCAGTTCTTC. Translation: CASSPGTGLLNEQFF. The chain links TRBV9 to TRBJ2-1; 8 nucleotides line up with TRBD1. CDR1 SGDLS and CDR2 YYNGEE come from the germline V gene. The CDR3 runs to 15 residues. Trimming at V came to 4 bases and at J to 6 bases, leaving 9 bases not matched to a gene.

CDR3 bases: TGTGCCAGCAGCCAAGATGACGAGGGGATCTTCTATGGCTACACCTTC. Amino acids: CASSQDDEGIFYGYTF. This chain joins TRBV14 and TRBJ1-2; D is perhaps TRBD1 (5 bases). The length of the CDR3 is 16 residues. The V gene's germline CDR1 is SGHDN and CDR2 FVKESK. V was clipped by 0 bases and J by 4 bases, with 15 bases between them.

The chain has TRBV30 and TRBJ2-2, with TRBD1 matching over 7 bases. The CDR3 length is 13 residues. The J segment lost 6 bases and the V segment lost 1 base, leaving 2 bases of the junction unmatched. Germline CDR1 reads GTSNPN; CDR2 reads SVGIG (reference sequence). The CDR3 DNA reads TGTGCCTGGAGTGAAACAGGGGCCGGGGAGCTGTTTTTT. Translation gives CAWSETGAGELFF.

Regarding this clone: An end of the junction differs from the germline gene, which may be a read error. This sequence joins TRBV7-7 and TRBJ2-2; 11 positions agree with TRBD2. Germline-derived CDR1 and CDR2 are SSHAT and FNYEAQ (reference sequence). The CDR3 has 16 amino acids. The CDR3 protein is CASSLATSGELGELFF. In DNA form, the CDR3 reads TGTGCTAGCAGCTTAGCGACTAGCGGGGAATTGGGGGAGCTGTTTTTT.

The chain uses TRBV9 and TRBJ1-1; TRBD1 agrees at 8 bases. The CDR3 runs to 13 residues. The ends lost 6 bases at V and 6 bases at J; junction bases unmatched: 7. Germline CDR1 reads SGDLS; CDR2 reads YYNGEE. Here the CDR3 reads CASTPGQGSEAFF. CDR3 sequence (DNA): TGTGCCAGCACCCCTGGACAGGGCTCTGAAGCTTTCTTT.

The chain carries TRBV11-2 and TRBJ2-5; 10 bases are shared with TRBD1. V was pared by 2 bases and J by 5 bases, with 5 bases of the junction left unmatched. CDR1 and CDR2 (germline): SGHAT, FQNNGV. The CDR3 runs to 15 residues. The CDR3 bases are TGTGCCAGCAGCTTAATGACAGGGGGCATGGAGACCCAGTACTTC. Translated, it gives CASSLMTGGMETQYF.

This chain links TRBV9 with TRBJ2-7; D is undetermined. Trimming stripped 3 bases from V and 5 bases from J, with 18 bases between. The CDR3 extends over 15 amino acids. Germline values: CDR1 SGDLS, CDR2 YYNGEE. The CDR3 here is CASSEGELRPHEQYF. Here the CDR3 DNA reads TGTGCCAGCAGCGAGGGTGAATTGCGGCCCCACGAGCAGTACTTC.

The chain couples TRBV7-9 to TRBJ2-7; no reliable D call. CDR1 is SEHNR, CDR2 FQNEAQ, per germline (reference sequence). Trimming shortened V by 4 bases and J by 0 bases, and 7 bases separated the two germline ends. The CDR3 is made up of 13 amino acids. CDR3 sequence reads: CASSSRISYEQYF. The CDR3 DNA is TGTGCCAGCAGCTCCAGGATCTCCTACGAGCAGTACTTC.

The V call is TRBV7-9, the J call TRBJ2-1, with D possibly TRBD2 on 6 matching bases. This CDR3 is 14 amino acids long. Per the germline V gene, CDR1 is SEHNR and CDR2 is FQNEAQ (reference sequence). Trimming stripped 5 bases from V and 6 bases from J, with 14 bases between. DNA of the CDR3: TGTGCCAGCAGCATTACCGGGAGCGGCAATGAGCAGTTCTTC. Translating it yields CASSITGSGNEQFF.

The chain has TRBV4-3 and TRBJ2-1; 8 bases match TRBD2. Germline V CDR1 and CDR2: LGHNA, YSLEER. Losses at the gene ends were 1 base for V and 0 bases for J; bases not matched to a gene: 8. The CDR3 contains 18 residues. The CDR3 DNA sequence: TGCGCCAGCAGCCAAGTATTAGCGGGACCTTCCTCCTACAATGAGCAGTTCTTC. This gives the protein CASSQVLAGPSSYNEQFF.

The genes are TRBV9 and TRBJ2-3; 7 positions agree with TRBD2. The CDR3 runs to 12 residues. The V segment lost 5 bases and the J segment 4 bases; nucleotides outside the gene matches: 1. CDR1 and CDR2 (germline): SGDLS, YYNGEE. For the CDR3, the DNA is TGTGCCAGCAGTGCGGGAGCAGATACGCAGTATTTT. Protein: CASSAGADTQYF.

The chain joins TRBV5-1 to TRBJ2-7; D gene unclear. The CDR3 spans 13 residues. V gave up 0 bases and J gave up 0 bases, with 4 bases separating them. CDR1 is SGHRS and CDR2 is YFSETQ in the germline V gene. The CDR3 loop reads CASSLDFSYEQYF. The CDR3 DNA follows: TGCGCCAGCAGCTTGGACTTCTCCTACGAGCAGTACTTC.

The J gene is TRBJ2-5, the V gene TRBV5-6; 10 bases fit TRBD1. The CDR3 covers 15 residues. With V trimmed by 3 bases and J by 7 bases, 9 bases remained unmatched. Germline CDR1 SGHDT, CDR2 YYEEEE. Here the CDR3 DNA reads TGTGCCAGCAGCTACGGACAGGGGGTAGGAGGGACCCAGTACTTC. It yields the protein CASSYGQGVGGTQYF.

The CDR3 DNA is TGTGCCAGCAGTGAATGGACGGGGGGTGAAGATACGCAGTATTTT. Protein sequence: CASSEWTGGEDTQYF. J is TRBJ2-3 and V is TRBV2, with 7 bases fitting TRBD2. V lost 2 bases and J lost 5; bases outside the gene matches: 7. CDR1 is SNHLY, CDR2 FYNNEI, per germline. The CDR3 spans 15 residues.

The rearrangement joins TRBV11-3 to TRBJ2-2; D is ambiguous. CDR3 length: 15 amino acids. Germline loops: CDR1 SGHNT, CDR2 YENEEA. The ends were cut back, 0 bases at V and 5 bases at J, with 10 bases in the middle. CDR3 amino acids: CASSLEGFGTGELFF. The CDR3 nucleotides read TGTGCCAGCAGCTTAGAGGGGTTTGGGACCGGGGAGCTGTTTTTT.

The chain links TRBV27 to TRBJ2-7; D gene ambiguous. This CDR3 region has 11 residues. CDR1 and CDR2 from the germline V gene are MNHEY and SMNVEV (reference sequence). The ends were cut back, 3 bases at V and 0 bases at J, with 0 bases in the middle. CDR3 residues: CASSFSYEQYF. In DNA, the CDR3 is TGTGCCAGCAGTTTCTCCTACGAGCAGTACTTC.